Shown below are 16 T cell receptor beta chains from a single sample sequenced in a study of cytomegalovirus exposure and HLA in healthy donors. With 60 Vbeta and 13 Jbeta primers, the PCR was carried out. Only in-frame clones appear in the TCRdb table, and some are missing; sequencing was by immunoSEQ multiplex PCR. The sample consists of about 82,000 clones, more than 60% of them appearing once. Sample: PBMCs. The origin of the receptors is a male donor in good health and CMV-seropositive.

The chain carries TRBV19 and TRBJ2-1; 10 positions agree with TRBD1. Trimming cost V 4 bases and J 8 bases; bases outside gene matches: 8. Germline V gene sequence: CDR1 LNHDA, CDR2 SQIVND (reference sequence). The CDR3 has 15 amino acids. The CDR3: CASSKGTGVDYEQFF. CDR3 bases: TGTGCCAGTAGTAAGGGGACAGGGGTTGACTATGAGCAGTTCTTC.

This chain connects TRBV28 to TRBJ2-6, with a tentative D call TRBD2 (6 bases). This CDR3 comprises 15 residues. The ends were cut back, 3 bases at V and 0 bases at J, with 6 bases in the middle. Germline V lookup: CDR1 MDHEN, CDR2 SYDVKM. CDR3 amino acids: CASSFGGSGANVLTF. The CDR3 DNA follows: TGTGCCAGCAGTTTCGGGGGCTCTGGGGCCAACGTCCTGACTTTC.

The J gene is TRBJ2-1, the V gene TRBV10-2, with 12 bases identical to TRBD2. V lost 4 bases and J lost 6; bases outside the gene matches: 13. CDR1 is WSHSY and CDR2 is SAAADI in the germline V gene. The length of the CDR3 is 18 residues. CDR3 residues: CASSARRLAGGPSNEQFF. The CDR3 nucleotides are TGCGCCAGCAGTGCTCGACGTCTAGCGGGAGGGCCGAGCAATGAGCAGTTCTTC.

This clone has a handful of counts. The chain links TRBV7-9 to TRBJ2-7; D is unresolved. Germline CDR1 and CDR2: SEHNR and FQNEAQ (reference sequence). CDR3 length equals 12 residues. The V gene lost 2 bases and the J gene lost 3 bases, with 5 bases spanning the gap. This CDR3 is CASSLSLYEQYF. In DNA form, the CDR3 reads TGTGCCAGCAGCTTATCTCTCTACGAGCAGTACTTC. The full variable domain, completed using reference TRBV7-9 and TRBJ2-7, is DTGVSQNPRHKITKRGQNVTFRCDPISEHNRLYWYRQTLGQGPEFLTYFQNEAQLEKSRLLSDRFSAERPKGSFSTLEIQRTEQGDSAMYLCASSLSLYEQYFGPGTRLTVT.

On this clone itself: A read error may account for a junction end that differs from germline. Within the sample, other DNA sequences also encode this same CDR3. The rearrangement joins TRBV28 to TRBJ1-3; maybe TRBD1 (6 bases). Germline CDR1 MDHEN, CDR2 SYDVKM. This CDR3 spans 14 amino acids. In DNA, the CDR3 is TGCGCCAGCACCGAGGACAGCTCTGGAAACACCATATATTTT. This gives the protein CASTEDSSGNTIYF.

V and J are TRBV23-1 and TRBJ2-7; 12 bases are shared with TRBD2. TRBV23-1 is known as an ORF, though its function is uncertain. The CDR3 runs 15 residues. Trimming took 4 bases from V and 4 from J; bases not matched to a gene: 5. The CDR3 loop reads CASSPLAGGPYEQYF. For the CDR3, the DNA is TGCGCCAGCAGTCCTCTAGCGGGAGGGCCGTACGAGCAGTACTTC.

This clone was recorded only once. The gene calls are TRBV5-1 and TRBJ2-7, with a possible D match to TRBD2 (6 bases). CDR3 length: 16 residues. CDR1 and CDR2 from the germline V gene are SGHRS and YFSETQ. V gave up 2 bases and J gave up 3 bases, with 18 bases separating them. The CDR3 DNA follows: TGCGCCAGCAGCTTTGAGCCCGCGGGGCAAGACTACGAGCAGTACTTC. Encoded protein: CASSFEPAGQDYEQYF.

The J gene is TRBJ2-3, the V gene TRBV7-8; 8 positions agree with TRBD2. In germline, CDR1 is SGHVS, CDR2 FQNEAQ. With V trimmed by 5 bases and J by 2 bases, 9 bases remained unmatched. CDR3 size: 16 residues. CDR3 loop: CASSRQAGGHTDTQYF. In nucleotides, the CDR3 is TGTGCCAGCAGCCGACAGGCGGGGGGACACACAGATACGCAGTATTTT.

There are many counts of this clone. Other DNA variants within this sample encode the same CDR3. The chain has TRBV29-1 and TRBJ1-1, with D perhaps matching TRBD1 (5 bases). The CDR3 covers 11 residues. CDR1 is SQVTM and CDR2 is ANQGSEA in the germline V gene. The ends were cut back, 6 bases at V and 3 bases at J, with 8 bases in the middle. CDR3 bases: TGCAGCGTCAGGGTTGACACTGAAGCTTTCTTT. It codes for CSVRVDTEAFF.

V gene TRBV27 combines with J gene TRBJ2-1; 9 nucleotides line up with TRBD2. Germline CDR1 is MNHEY and CDR2 is SMNVEV (reference sequence). The CDR3 is 19 amino acids. J lost 5 bases, V lost 1 base, and 15 bases had no gene match. The DNA for the CDR3 is TGTGCCAGCAGTTTATTTGGGGGGGCGGGGGGGCGCATCAACAATGAGCAGTTCTTC. It translates to CASSLFGGAGGRINNEQFF.

V is TRBV19 and J is TRBJ1-3, with 7 positions matching TRBD1. Germline CDR1 reads LNHDA; CDR2 reads SQIVND (reference sequence). The CDR3 is 15 residues long. The J segment lost 8 bases and the V segment lost 1 base, leaving 8 bases of the junction unmatched. CDR3 loop: CASSIASTGIDTIYF. In DNA form, the CDR3 reads TGTGCCAGTAGTATAGCTTCGACAGGGATCGACACCATATATTTT.

The chain employs TRBV27 and TRBJ1-5; possibly TRBD1 for D (6 bases). CDR3 length equals 16 residues. The V gene lost 2 bases and the J gene lost 6 bases, with 17 bases spanning the gap. Germline V lookup: CDR1 MNHEY, CDR2 SMNVEV (reference sequence). This CDR3 reads CASSLVAGARSQPQHF. The DNA for the CDR3 is TGTGCCAGCAGTTTAGTAGCAGGGGCGCGGAGTCAGCCCCAGCATTTT.

The gene calls are TRBV11-2 and TRBJ1-1; D gene ambiguous. This CDR3 region has 13 residues. Per the germline V gene, CDR1 is SGHAT and CDR2 is FQNNGV. Trimming left V 1 base short and J 2 bases short, with 5 bases between. CDR3 sequence: CASSLVLNTEAFF. In DNA, the CDR3 is TGTGCCAGCAGCTTAGTACTTAACACTGAAGCTTTCTTT.

The V and J genes are TRBV30 and TRBJ1-1; D gene unclear. Germline V gene data show CDR1 as GTSNPN and CDR2 as SVGIG (reference sequence). V dropped 2 bases and J dropped 0 bases, with 10 bases sitting between them. The CDR3 loop spans 14 amino acids. DNA for the CDR3: TGTGCCTGGAGTCCCTGGTCGGTGAACACTGAAGCTTTCTTT. This sequence encodes CAWSPWSVNTEAFF.

This clone was seen just once. Within the sample, other DNA sequences also encode this same CDR3. The V call is TRBV5-1, the J call TRBJ2-1; TRBD2 aligns across 8 bases. Trimming removed 4 bases from V and 0 bases from J; junction bases left unmatched: 9. The CDR3 loop spans 17 amino acids. CDR1 SGHRS and CDR2 YFSETQ come from the germline V gene. In nucleotides, the CDR3 is TGCGCCAGCAGCCCGATCAGCGGGGGCCACTCCTACAATGAGCAGTTCTTC. It specifies CASSPISGGHSYNEQFF.

The V gene is TRBV19, the J gene TRBJ2-7; 7 bases agree with TRBD2. There are 15 residues in the CDR3. The ends lost 7 bases at V and 3 bases at J; junction bases unmatched: 12. Per the germline V gene, CDR1 is LNHDA and CDR2 is SQIVND (reference sequence). CDR3 DNA: TGTGCCAGTAAGGGAGGGAGCGGTACCCTCTACGAGCAGTACTTC. Its protein product is CASKGGSGTLYEQYF.